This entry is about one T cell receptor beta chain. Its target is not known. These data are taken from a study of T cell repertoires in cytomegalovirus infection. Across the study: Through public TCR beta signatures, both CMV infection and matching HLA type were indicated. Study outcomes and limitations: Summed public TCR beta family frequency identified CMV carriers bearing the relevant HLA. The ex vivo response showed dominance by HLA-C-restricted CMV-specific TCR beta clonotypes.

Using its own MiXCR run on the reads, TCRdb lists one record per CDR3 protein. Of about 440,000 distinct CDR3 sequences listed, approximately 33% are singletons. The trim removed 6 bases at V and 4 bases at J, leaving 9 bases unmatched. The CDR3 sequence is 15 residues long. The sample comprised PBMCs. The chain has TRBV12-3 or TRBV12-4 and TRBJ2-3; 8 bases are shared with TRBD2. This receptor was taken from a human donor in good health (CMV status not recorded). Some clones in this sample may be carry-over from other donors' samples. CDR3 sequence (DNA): TGTGCCAGCAGCCGATCGGGGGGGAGCGCAGATACGCAGTATTTT. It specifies CASSRSGGSADTQYF.